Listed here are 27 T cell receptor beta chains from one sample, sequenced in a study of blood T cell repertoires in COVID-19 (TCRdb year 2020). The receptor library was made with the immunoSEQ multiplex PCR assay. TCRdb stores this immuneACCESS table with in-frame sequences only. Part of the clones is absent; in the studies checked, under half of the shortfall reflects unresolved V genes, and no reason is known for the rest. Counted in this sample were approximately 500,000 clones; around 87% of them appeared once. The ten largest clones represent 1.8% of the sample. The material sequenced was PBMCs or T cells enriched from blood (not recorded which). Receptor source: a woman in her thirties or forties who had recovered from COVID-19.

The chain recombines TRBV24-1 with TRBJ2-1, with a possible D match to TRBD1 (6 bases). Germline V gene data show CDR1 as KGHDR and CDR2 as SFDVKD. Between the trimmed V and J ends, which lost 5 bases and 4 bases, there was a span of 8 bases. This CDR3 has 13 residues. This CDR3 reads CATSGTDYNEQFF. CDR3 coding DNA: TGTGCCACCAGTGGGACAGATTACAATGAGCAGTTCTTC.

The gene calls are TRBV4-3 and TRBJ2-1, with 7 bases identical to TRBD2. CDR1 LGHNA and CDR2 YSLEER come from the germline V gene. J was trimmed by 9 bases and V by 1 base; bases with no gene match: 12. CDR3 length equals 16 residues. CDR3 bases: TGCGCCAGCAGCCAAGCCGTCAGTGGGACTACCGGTGAGCAGTTCTTC. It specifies CASSQAVSGTTGEQFF.

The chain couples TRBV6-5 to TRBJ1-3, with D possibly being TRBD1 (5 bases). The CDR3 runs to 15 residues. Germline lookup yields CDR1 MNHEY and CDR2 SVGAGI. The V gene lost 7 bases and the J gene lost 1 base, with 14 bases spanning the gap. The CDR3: CASKTVRESGNTIYF. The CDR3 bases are TGTGCCAGCAAGACAGTCCGAGAATCTGGAAACACCATATATTTT.

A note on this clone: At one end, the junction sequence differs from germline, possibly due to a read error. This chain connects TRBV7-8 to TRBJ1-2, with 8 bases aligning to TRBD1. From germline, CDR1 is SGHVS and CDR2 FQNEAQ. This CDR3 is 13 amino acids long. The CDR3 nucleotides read TGTGCCAGCAGCTCCTTGACAGGGGCCCCTCAATTCTTC. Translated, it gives CASSSLTGAPQFF.

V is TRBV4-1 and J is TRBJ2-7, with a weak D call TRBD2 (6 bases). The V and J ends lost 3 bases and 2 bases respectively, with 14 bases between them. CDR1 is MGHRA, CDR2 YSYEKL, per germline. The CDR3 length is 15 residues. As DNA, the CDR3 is TGCGCCAGCAGCCAGCCGGGACTTGCTACCTACGAGCAGTACTTC. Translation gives CASSQPGLATYEQYF.

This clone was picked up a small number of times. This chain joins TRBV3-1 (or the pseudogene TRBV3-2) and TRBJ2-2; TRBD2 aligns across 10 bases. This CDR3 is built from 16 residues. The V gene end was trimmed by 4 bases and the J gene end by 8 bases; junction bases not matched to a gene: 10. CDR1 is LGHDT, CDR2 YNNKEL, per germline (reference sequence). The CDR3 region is CASSPSGSILRGELFF. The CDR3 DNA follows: TGTGCCAGCAGCCCTAGCGGGAGTATCCTAAGGGGGGAGCTGTTTTTT.

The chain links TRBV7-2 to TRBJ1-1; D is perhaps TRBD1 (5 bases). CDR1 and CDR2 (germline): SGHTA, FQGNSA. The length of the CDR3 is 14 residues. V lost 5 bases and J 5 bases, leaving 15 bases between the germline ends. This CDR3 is CASSPPGGGTEAFF. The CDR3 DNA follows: TGTGCCAGCAGCCCCCCGGGGGGTGGTACTGAAGCTTTCTTT.

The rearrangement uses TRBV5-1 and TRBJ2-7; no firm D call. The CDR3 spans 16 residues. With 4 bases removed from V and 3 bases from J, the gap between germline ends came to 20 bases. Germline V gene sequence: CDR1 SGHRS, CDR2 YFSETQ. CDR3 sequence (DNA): TGCGCCAGCAGCCCGGAGATAGGATCTGAGTACTACGAGCAGTACTTC. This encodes CASSPEIGSEYYEQYF.

CDR3 bases: TGTGCCAGCAGTTACGTTGACCGGAGGCAGTCTGGGGCCAACGTCCTGACTTTC. Its translation: CASSYVDRRQSGANVLTF. The chain uses TRBV6-2 or TRBV6-3 and TRBJ2-6, with D possibly TRBD2 on 5 matching bases. Germline CDR1 MNHEY, CDR2 SVGEGT. The ends were cut back, 2 bases at V and 1 base at J, with 15 bases in the middle. The CDR3 consists of 18 residues.

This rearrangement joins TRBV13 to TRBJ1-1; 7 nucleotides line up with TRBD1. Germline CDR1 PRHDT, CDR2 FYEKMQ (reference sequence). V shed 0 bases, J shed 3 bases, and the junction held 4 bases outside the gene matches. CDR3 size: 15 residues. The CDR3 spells CASSLGTGAYTEAFF. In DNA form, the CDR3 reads TGTGCCAGCAGCTTAGGAACAGGGGCCTACACTGAAGCTTTCTTT.

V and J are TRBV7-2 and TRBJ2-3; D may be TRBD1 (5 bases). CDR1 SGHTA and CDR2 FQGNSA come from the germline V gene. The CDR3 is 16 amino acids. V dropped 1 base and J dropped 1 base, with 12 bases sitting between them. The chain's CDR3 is CASSLGGRAGTDTQYF. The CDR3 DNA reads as TGTGCCAGCAGCTTAGGGGGCCGGGCGGGCACAGATACGCAGTATTTT.

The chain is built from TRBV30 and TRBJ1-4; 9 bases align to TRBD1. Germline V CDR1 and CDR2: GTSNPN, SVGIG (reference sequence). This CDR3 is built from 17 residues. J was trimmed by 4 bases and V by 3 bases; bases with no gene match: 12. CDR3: CAWSSGDRVEVNEKLFF. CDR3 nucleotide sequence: TGTGCCTGGAGCTCAGGGGACAGGGTGGAAGTTAATGAAAAACTGTTTTTT.

CDR3 DNA: TGTGCCAGCAGCTTAGGGGGATTCGGGGGCACAGATACGCAGTATTTT. Residues: CASSLGGFGGTDTQYF. The chain uses TRBV7-2 and TRBJ2-3; D is possibly TRBD2 (5 bases). CDR3 size: 16 residues. Trimming left V 1 base short and J 1 base short, with 12 bases between. Germline lookup yields CDR1 SGHTA and CDR2 FQGNSA. The full variable domain, in which reference TRBV7-2 and TRBJ2-3 provide the parts outside the CDR3, is GAGVSQSPSNKVTEKGKDVELRCDPISGHTALYWYRQSLGQGLEFLIYFQGNSAPDKSGLPSDRFSAERTGGSVSTLTIQRTQQEDSAVYLCASSLGGFGGTDTQYFGPGTRLTVL.

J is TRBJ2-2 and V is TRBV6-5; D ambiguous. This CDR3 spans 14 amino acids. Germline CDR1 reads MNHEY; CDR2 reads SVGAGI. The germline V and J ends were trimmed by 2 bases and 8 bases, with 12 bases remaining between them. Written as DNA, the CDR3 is TGTGCCAGCAGTTACGCCCTCCTAGTGGGGGAGCTGTTTTTT. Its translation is CASSYALLVGELFF.

This CDR3 is CASRPKGQGFHQPQHF. The CDR3 bases are TGTGCCAGCAGGCCGAAAGGACAGGGGTTTCATCAGCCCCAGCATTTT. The chain has TRBV27 and TRBJ1-5; TRBD1 matches 9 bases. CDR1 and CDR2 from the germline V gene are MNHEY and SMNVEV (reference sequence). Trimming at V came to 6 bases and at J to 5 bases, leaving 11 bases not matched to a gene. The CDR3 totals 16 residues.

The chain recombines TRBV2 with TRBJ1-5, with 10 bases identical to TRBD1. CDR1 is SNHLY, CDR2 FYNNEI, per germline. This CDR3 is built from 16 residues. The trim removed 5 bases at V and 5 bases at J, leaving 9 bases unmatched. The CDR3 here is CASSNLRDRGYQPQHF. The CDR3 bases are TGTGCCAGCAGTAACCTTCGGGACAGGGGATATCAGCCCCAGCATTTT.

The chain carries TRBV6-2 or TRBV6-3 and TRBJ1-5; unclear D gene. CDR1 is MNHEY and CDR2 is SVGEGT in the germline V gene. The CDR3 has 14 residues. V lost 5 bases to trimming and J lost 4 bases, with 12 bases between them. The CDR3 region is CASSTQTPNQPQHF. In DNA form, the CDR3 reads TGTGCCAGCAGTACTCAGACACCTAATCAGCCCCAGCATTTT.

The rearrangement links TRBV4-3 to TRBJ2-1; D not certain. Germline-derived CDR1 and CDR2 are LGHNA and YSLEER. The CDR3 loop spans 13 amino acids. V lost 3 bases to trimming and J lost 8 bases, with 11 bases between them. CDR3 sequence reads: CASSQPLSDEQFF. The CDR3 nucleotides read TGCGCCAGCAGCCAGCCCTTATCAGATGAGCAGTTCTTC.

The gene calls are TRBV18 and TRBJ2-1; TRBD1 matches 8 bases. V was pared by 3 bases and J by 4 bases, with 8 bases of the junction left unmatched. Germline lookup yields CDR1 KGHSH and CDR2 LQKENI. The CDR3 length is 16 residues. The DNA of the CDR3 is TGTGCCAGCTCACCTGAGACAGGGGCACCATACAATGAGCAGTTCTTC. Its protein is CASSPETGAPYNEQFF.

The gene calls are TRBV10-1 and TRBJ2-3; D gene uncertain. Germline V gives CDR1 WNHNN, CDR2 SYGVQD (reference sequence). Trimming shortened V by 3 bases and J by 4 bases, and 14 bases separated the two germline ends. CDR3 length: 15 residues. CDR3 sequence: CASSDSASSSDTQYF. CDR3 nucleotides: TGCGCCAGCAGTGATTCGGCTAGTTCGTCAGATACGCAGTATTTT.

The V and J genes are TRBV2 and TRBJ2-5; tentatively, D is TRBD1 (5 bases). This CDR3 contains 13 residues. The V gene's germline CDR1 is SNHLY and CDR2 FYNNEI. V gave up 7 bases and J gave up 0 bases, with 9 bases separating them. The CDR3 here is CASTRQNQETQYF. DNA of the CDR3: TGTGCCAGCACTCGACAGAACCAAGAGACCCAGTACTTC. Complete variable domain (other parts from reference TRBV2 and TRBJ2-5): EPEVTQTPSHQVTQMGQEVILRCVPISNHLYFYWYRQILGQKVEFLVSFYNNEISEKSEIFDDQFSVERPDGSNFTLKIRSTKLEDSAMYFCASTRQNQETQYFGPGTRLLVL.

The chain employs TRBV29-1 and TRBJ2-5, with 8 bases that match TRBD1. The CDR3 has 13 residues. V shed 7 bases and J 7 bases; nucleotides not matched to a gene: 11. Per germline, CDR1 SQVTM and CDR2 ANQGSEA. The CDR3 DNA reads TGCAGCGGGGGGACAGGCGAAGGGGGGACCCAGTACTTC. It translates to CSGGTGEGGTQYF.

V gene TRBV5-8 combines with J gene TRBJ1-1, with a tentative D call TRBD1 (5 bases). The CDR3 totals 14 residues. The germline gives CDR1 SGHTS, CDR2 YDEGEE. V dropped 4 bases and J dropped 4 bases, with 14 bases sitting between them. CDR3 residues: CASSLRQGGTEAFF. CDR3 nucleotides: TGTGCCAGCAGCCTGAGGCAGGGTGGCACTGAAGCTTTCTTT. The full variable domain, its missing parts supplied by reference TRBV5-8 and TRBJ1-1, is EAGVTQSPTHLIKTRGQQATLRCSPISGHTSVYWYQQALGLGLQFLLWYDEGEERNRGNFPPRFSGRQFPNYSSELNVNALELEDSALYLCASSLRQGGTEAFFGQGTRLTVV.

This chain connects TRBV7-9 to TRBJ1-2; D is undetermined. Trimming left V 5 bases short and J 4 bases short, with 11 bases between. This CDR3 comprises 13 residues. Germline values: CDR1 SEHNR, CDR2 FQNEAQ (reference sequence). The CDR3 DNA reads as TGTGCCAGCAGCCTAGGAGCGATCTATGGCTACACCTTC. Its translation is CASSLGAIYGYTF.

The DNA for the CDR3 is TGTGCCATCAGAGGGTCCCCGGGAAATGACTACACCTTC. Protein product: CAIRGSPGNDYTF. The V gene is TRBV10-3, the J gene TRBJ1-2; D is unresolved. CDR3 length equals 13 residues. The germline V gene has CDR1 ENHRY and CDR2 SYGVKD. The V gene lost 6 bases and the J gene lost 10 bases, with 18 bases spanning the gap.

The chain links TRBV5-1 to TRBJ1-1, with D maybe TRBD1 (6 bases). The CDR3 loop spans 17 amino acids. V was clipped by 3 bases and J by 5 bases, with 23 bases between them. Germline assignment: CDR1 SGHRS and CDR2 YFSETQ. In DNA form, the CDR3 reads TGCGCCAGCAGCTACACGAACTCCGGGAACAGGGAGACTGAAGCTTTCTTT. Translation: CASSYTNSGNRETEAFF.

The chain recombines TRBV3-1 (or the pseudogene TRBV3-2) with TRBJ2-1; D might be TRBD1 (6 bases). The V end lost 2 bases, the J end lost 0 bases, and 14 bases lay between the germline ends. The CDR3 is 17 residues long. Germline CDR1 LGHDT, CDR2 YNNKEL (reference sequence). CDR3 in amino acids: CASSQLSTGFSYNEQFF. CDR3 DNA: TGTGCCAGCAGCCAACTTTCAACAGGGTTCTCCTACAATGAGCAGTTCTTC.